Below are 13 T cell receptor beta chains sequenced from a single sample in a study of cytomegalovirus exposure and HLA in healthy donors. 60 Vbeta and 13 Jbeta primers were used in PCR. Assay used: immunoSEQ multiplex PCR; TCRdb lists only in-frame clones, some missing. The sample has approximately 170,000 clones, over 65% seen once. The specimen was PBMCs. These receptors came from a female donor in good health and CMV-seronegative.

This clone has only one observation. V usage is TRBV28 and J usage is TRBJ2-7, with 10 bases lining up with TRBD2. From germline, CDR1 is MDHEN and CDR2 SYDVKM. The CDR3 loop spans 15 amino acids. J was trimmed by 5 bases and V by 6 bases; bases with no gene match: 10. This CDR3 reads CASSPTSGTYHEQYF. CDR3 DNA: TGTGCCAGCAGCCCTACTAGCGGGACATACCACGAGCAGTACTTC. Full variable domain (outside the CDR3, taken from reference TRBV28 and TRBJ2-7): DVKVTQSSRYLVKRTGEKVFLECVQDMDHENMFWYRQDPGLGLRLIYFSYDVKMKEKGDIPEGYSVSREKKERFSLILESASTNQTSMYLCASSPTSGTYHEQYFGPGTRLTVT.

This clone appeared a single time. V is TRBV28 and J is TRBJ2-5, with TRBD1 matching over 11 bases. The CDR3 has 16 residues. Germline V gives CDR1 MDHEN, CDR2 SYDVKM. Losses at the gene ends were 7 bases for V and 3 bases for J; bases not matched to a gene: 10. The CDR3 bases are TGTGCCAGCAATCGGGGAACGGGACAGGGGGAAGAGACCCAGTACTTC. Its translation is CASNRGTGQGEETQYF.

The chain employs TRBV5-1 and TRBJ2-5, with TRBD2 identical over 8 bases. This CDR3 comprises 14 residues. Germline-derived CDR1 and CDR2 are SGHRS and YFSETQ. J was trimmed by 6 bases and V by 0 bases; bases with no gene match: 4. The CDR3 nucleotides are TGCGCCAGCAGCTTGGAGGCGGGGGGAAAGACCCAGTACTTC. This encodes CASSLEAGGKTQYF.

CDR3 residues: CASSPGGEAFF. The CDR3 DNA reads TGTGCCAGCAGCCCGGGGGGGGAAGCTTTCTTT. This rearrangement joins TRBV9 to TRBJ1-1; D is perhaps TRBD1 (5 bases). This CDR3 contains 11 residues. V was cut by 4 bases and J by 8 bases, with 9 bases left in between. Germline V lookup: CDR1 SGDLS, CDR2 YYNGEE.

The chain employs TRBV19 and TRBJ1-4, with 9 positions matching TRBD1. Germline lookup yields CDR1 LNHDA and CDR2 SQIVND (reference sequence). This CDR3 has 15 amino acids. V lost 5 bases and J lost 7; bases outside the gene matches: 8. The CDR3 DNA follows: TGTGCCAGTAGTCCCGTTGACAGGGGGAGTGAAAAACTGTTTTTT. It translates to CASSPVDRGSEKLFF.

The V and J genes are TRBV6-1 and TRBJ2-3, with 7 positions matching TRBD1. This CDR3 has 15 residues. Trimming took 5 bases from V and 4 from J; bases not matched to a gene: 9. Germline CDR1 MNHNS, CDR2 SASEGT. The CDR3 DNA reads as TGTGCCAGCAGTCTTACAGGGGAAGGGGCAGATACGCAGTATTTT. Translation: CASSLTGEGADTQYF.

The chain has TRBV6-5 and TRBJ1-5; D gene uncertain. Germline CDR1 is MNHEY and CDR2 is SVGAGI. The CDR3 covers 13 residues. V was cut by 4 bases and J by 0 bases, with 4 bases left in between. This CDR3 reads CASSSYSNQPQHF. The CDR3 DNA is TGTGCCAGCAGTTCCTATAGCAATCAGCCCCAGCATTTT.

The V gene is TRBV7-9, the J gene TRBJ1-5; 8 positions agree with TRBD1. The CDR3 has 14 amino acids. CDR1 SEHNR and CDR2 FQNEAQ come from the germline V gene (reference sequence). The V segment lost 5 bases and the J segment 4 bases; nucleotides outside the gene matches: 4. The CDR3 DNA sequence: TGTGCCAGCAGCGATTGGACAGGGAATCAGCCCCAGCATTTT. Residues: CASSDWTGNQPQHF.

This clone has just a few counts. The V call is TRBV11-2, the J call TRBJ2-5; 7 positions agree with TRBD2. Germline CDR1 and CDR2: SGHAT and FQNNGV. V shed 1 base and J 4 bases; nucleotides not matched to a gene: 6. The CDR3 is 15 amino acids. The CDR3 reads CASSLGAGVAETQYF. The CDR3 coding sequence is TGTGCCAGCAGCTTAGGTGCGGGGGTAGCAGAGACCCAGTACTTC.

DNA for the CDR3: TGTGCCAGCAGTCTCCTCCGAAGTGGGACAGGGGTAGCTAACTATGGCTACACCTTC. It codes for CASSLLRSGTGVANYGYTF. This sequence joins TRBV27 and TRBJ1-2; the match to TRBD1 covers 10 bases. The CDR3 is 19 amino acids. V lost 5 bases to trimming and J lost 0 bases; unmatched junction nucleotides: 15. Germline V gene lookup returns CDR1 MNHEY and CDR2 SMNVEV (reference sequence).

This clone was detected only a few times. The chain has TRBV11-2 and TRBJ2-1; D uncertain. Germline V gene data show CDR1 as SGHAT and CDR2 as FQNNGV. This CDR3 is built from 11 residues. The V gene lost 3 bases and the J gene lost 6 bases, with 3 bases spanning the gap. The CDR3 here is CASSFSNEQFF. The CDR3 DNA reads TGTGCCAGCAGCTTCTCCAATGAGCAGTTCTTC.

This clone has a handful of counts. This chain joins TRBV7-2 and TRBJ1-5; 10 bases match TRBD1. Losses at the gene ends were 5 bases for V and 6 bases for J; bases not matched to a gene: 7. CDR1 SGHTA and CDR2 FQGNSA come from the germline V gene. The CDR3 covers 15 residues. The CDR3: CASSPGQGDLQPQHF. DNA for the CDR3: TGTGCCAGCAGCCCTGGACAGGGGGATCTTCAGCCCCAGCATTTT. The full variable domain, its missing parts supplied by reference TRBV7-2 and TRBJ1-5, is GAGVSQSPSNKVTEKGKDVELRCDPISGHTALYWYRQSLGQGLEFLIYFQGNSAPDKSGLPSDRFSAERTGGSVSTLTIQRTQQEDSAVYLCASSPGQGDLQPQHFGDGTRLSIL.

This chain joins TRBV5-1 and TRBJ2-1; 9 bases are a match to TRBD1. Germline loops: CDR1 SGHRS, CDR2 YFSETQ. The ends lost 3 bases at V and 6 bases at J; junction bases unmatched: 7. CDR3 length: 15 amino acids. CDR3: CASSSPGQGSNEQFF. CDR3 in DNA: TGCGCCAGCAGCTCTCCAGGACAGGGGAGCAATGAGCAGTTCTTC.